The entry below describes one T cell receptor beta chain. The data derive from a study of blood T cell repertoires in COVID-19. Trimming pared 4 bases from V and 7 bases from J, leaving 10 bases between. The germline gives CDR1 LGHDT, CDR2 YNNKEL (reference sequence). This CDR3 is built from 12 residues. Sequenced by immunoSEQ multiplex PCR; TCRdb stores in-frame clones only, minus some. In the table there are 180,000 or so clones, more than 70% of which are singletons. J is TRBJ1-1 and V is TRBV3-1 (or the pseudogene TRBV3-2); D unresolved. Sequenced material: peripheral blood. The TCR originated in a woman older than 75 with active or convalescent COVID-19. This CDR3 is CASSPRGNEAFF. CDR3 bases: TGTGCCAGCAGCCCCCGGGGAAATGAAGCTTTCTTT.